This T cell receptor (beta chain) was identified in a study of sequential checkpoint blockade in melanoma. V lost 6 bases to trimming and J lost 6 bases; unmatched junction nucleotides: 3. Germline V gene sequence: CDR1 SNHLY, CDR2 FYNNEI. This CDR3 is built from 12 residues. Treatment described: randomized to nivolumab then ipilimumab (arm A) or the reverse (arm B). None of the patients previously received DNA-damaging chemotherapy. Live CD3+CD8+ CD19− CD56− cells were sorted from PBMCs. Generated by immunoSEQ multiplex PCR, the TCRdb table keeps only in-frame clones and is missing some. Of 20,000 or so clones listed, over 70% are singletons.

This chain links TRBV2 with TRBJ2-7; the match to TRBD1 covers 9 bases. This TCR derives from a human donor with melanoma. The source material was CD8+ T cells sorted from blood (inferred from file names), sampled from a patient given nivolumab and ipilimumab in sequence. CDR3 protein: CASRETGGEQYF. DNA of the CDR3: TGTGCCAGCAGGGAGACAGGGGGCGAGCAGTACTTC.